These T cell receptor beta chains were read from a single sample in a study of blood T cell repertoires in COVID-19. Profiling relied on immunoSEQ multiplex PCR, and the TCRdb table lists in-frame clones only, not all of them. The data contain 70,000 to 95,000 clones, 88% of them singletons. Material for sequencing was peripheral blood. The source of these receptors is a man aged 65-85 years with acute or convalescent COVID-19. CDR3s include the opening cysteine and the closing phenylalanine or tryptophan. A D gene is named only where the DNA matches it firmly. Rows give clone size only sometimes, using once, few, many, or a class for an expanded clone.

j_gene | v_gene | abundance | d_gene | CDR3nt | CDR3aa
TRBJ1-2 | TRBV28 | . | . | TGTGCCAGCAGTCGGCCTGAGGGGGTGTACTATGGCTACACCTTC | CASSRPEGVYYGYTF
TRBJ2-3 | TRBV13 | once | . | TGTGCCAGCAGCCCCATCCTCTTAGCAGGGGCGGGTAGCACAGATACGCAGTATTTT | CASSPILLAGAGSTDTQYF
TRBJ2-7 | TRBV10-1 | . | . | TGCGCCAGCAGTGAAAAGGGGAACTACGAGCAGTACTTC | CASSEKGNYEQYF
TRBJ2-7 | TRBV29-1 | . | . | TGCAGCGCCTTGCGGGACAGCTCCTACGAGCAGTACTTC | CSALRDSSYEQYF
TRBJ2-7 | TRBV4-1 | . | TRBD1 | TGCGCCAGCAGCCAAGACCGGGACAGATCCTACGAGCAGTACTTC | CASSQDRDRSYEQYF
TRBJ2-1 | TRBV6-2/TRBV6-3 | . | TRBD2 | TGTGCCAGCAGTTACTTTACCGGGACTAGCTCCTACAATGAGCAGTTCTTC | CASSYFTGTSSYNEQFF
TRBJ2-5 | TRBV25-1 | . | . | TGTGCCAGCAGTGAAGCCATGGGGCGGGGAAGCCAAGAGACCCAGTACTTC | CASSEAMGRGSQETQYF
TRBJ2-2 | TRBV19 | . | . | TGTGCCAGTAGTTGGGGGGGAGCAGGGGAATGGACCGGGGAGCTGTTTTTT | CASSWGGAGEWTGELFF
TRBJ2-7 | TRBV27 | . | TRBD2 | TGTGCCAGCTTTCCTTCGACTAGCGGGAGACCATACGAGCAGTACTTC | CASFPSTSGRPYEQYF
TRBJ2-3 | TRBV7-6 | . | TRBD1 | TGTGCCAGCAGCTTAGCGACAGGGGTTGGGCCAACAGATACGCAGTATTTT | CASSLATGVGPTDTQYF
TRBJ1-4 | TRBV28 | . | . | TGTGCCAGCAGTTTGGGGAGGACTAATGAAAAACTGTTTTTT | CASSLGRTNEKLFF
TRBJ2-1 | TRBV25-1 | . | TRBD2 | TGTGCCAGCAGTGAATTGGGCGGGAGTTCGCTTGGGAGCAATGAGCAGTTCTTC | CASSELGGSSLGSNEQFF
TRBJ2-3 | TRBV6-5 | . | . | TGTGCCAGCAGAACCACTAGTCTAAGCACAGATACGCAGTATTTT | CASRTTSLSTDTQYF
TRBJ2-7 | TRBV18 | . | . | TGTGCCAGCTCACCGGCGATAGGGGACTTCTCCTACGAGCAGTACTTC | CASSPAIGDFSYEQYF
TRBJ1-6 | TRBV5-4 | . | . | TGTGCCAGCAGCCGACACGATAATTCACCCCTCCACTTT | CASSRHDNSPLHF
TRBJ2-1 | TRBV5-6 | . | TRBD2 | TGTGCCAGCAGCTTGAGTACCCGCGGGAGGTACAATGAGCAGTTCTTC | CASSLSTRGRYNEQFF
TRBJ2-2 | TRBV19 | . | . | TGTGCCAGTAGACAGGGTTTGGACACCGGGGAGCTGTTTTTT | CASRQGLDTGELFF
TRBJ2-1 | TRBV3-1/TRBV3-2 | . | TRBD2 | TGTGCCAGCAGCCCGGGACTAGCGGGGTATGAGCAGTTCTTC | CASSPGLAGYEQFF
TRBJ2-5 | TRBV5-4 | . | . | TGTGCCAGCAGCTTGGGACAGGAAGGGGCGGCGGAGACCCAGTACTTC | CASSLGQEGAAETQYF
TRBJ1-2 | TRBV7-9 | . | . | TGTGCCAGCAGCTCGGCGGGGGGTGGCTATGGCTACACCTTC | CASSSAGGGYGYTF
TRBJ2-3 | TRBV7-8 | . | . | TGTGCCAGCAGCTCACACGAAAACACAGATACGCAGTATTTT | CASSSHENTDTQYF
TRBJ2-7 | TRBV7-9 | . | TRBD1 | TGTGCCAGCAGCTTATCCGGGACAGAGAACTACGAGCAGTACTTC | CASSLSGTENYEQYF
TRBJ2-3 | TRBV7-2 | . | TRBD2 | TGTGCCAGCAGCTTAGCGTTGGCTAGCGGGGGGGCGGGCACGCAGTATTTT | CASSLALASGGAGTQYF
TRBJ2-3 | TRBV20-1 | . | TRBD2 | TGCAGTGCTAGTCGGGACTATGCAGATACGCAGTATTTT | CSASRDYADTQYF
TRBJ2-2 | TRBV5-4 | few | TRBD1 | TGTGCCAGCAGCATAACAGGGGGCCTGTCCGGGGAGCTGTTTTTT | CASSITGGLSGELFF
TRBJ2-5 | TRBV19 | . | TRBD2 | TGTGCCAGTAGTGAGGGACTAGCGGGGGGATTCCAAGAGACCCAGTACTTC | CASSEGLAGGFQETQYF
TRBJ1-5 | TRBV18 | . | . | TGTGCCAGCTCCGCCGCGGGTGATCAGCCCCAGCATTTT | CASSAAGDQPQHF
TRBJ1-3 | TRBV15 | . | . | TGTGCCACCAGCAAAGTCGGTGGCTCTGGAAACACCATATATTTT | CATSKVGGSGNTIYF
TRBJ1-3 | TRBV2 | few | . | TGTGCCAGCAGGGTTACAGGAAACACCATATATTTT | CASRVTGNTIYF
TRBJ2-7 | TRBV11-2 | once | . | TGTGCCAGCAGCTTAACTAGGTCGACAATCAGCTCCTACGAGCAGTACTTC | CASSLTRSTISSYEQYF
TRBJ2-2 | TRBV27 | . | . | TGTGCCAGCAGTCTTTCTATAAACACCGGGGAGCTGTTTTTT | CASSLSINTGELFF
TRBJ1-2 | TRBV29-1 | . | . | TGCAGCGTAAACAGGGACGGCGGCTACACCTTC | CSVNRDGGYTF
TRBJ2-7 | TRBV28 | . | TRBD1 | TGTGCCAGCAGTTCACACCCCGGGACAGGGGTAGGTTACGAGCAGTACTTC | CASSSHPGTGVGYEQYF